Sequencing of this T cell receptor beta chain was carried out in a study of T cells in Graves' hyperthyroidism and ophthalmopathy. Study findings and constraints: Separating ophthalmopathy from stable hyperthyroidism was achieved by a 13 V-J model.

This clonotype was counted at least ten times. What it binds is unknown. The germline V and J ends were trimmed by 7 bases and 0 bases, with 12 bases remaining between them. This CDR3 is built from 14 residues. Ophthalmopathy patients had Clinical Activity Score at least 3, NOSPECS grade at least 4, duration under 3 months. TCR beta CDR3 region amplification was performed from RNA transcripts. HTBI primers drove first-round RT-PCR of the TCR CDR3. TCRdb independently ran MiXCR on the multiplex PCR reads; one entry per CDR3 protein. The repertoire holds 300,000 to 350,000 distinct CDR3 sequences, 15% to 20% seen once, with 15% in the top ten.

The clonotype comes from a woman aged 40 to 50 with Graves' ophthalmopathy. Sequenced material: blood. The V and J genes are TRBV12-3 or TRBV12-4 and TRBJ2-5; D might be TRBD1 (6 bases). The CDR3 DNA reads TGTGCCAGCACCCTAAGGGGGTACCAAGAGACCCAGTACTTC. Its protein is CASTLRGYQETQYF.